This T cell receptor (beta chain) was sequenced during a study of brain T cells in children with intractable seizures. The study's findings and limits: Pre- and post-surgery blood differed in depth, so pre-surgery absences may be undersampling.

With regard to this clone: The antigen is unknown.

Germline V gene lookup returns CDR1 SGHAT and CDR2 FQNNGV. The V end lost 5 bases, the J end lost 3 bases, and 20 bases lay between the germline ends. CDR3 size: 16 residues. Sequencing was limited to surgery cases with top T cell transcript signatures in brain tissue. At least one anti-epileptic drug was given before surgery. Data came from immunoSEQ multiplex PCR; TCRdb stores just in-frame clones and leaves some out. Of over 95,000 clones detected, around 94% appear once; the ten largest clones hold 3.5% to 4.5%. The genes are TRBV11-2 and TRBJ2-7; maybe TRBD1 (6 bases). The receptor was isolated from a boy less than two years old with hemimegalencephaly and intractable seizures. This specimen consisted of peripheral blood, obtained at surgery. This chain's CDR3 is CASSTLQGSRIYEQYF. The CDR3 DNA follows: TGTGCCAGCAGCACTCTGCAGGGGAGTAGGATCTACGAGCAGTACTTC.